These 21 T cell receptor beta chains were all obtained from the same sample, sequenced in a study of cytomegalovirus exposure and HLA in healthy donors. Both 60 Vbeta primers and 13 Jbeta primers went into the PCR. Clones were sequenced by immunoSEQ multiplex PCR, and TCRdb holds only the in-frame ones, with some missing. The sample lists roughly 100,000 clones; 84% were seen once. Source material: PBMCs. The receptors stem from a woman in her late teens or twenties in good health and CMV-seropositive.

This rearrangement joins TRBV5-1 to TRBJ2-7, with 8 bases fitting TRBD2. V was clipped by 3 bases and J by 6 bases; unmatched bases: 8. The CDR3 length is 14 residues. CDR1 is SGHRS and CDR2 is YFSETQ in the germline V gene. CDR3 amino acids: CASSSGGRWSEQYF. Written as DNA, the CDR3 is TGCGCCAGCAGCTCGGGAGGGCGGTGGTCCGAGCAGTACTTC.

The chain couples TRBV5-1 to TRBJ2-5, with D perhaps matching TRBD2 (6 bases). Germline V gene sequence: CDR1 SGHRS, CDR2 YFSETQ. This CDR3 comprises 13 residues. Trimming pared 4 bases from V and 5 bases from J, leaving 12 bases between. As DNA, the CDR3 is TGCGCCAGCAGCCCGTTGAGCGGGGAGACCCAGTACTTC. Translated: CASSPLSGETQYF.

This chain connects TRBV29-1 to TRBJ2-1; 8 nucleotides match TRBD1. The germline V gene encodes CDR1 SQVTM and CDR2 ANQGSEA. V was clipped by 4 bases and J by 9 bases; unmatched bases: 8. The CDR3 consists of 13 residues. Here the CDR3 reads CSVVGTGTSEQFF. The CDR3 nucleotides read TGCAGCGTTGTGGGGACAGGAACGAGTGAGCAGTTCTTC.

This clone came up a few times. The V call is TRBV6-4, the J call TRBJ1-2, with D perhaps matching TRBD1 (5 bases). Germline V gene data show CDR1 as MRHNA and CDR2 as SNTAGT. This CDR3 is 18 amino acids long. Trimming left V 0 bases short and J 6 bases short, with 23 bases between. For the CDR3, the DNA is TGTGCCAGCAGTGACTCGTTTATCGTAGGCGCAGGGTTAGATGGCTACACCTTC. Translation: CASSDSFIVGAGLDGYTF.

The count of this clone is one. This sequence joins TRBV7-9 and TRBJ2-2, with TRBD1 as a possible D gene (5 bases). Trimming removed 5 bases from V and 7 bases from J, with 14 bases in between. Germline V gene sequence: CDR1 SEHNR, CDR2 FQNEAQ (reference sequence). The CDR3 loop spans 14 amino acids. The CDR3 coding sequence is TGTGCCAGCAGCGACGAAAGGGGTGGCGGGGAGCTGTTTTTT. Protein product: CASSDERGGGELFF.

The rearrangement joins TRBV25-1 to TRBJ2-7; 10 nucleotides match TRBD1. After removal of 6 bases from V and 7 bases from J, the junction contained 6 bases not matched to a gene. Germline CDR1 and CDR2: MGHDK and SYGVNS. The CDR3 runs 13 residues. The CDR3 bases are TGTGCCAGCAGGGGACAGGGGCCGAGGGAGCAGTACTTC. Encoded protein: CASRGQGPREQYF.

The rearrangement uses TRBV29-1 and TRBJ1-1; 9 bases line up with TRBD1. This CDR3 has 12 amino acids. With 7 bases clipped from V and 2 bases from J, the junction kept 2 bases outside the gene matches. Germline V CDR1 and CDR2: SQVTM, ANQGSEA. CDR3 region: CSADRGNTEAFF. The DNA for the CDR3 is TGCAGCGCGGACAGGGGAAACACTGAAGCTTTCTTT.

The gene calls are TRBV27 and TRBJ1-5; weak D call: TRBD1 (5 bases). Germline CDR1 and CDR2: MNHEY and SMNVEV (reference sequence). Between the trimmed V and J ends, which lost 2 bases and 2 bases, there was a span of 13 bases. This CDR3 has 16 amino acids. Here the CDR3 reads CASSLTGVAGNQPQHF. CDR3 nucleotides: TGTGCCAGCAGTTTAACGGGGGTGGCGGGCAATCAGCCCCAGCATTTT.

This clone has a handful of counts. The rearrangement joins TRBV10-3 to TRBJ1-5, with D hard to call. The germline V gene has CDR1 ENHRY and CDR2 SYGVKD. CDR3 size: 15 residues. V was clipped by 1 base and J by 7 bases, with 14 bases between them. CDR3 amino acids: CAISEWAGGSQPQHF. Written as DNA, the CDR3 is TGTGCCATCAGTGAGTGGGCGGGAGGTTCCCAGCCCCAGCATTTT.

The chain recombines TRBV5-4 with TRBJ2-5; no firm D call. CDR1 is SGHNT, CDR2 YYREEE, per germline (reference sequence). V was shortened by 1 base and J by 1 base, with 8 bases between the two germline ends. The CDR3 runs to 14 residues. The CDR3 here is CASSLQQTQETQYF. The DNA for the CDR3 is TGTGCCAGCAGCTTGCAACAGACCCAAGAGACCCAGTACTTC. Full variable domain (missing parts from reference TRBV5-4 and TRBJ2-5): ETGVTQSPTHLIKTRGQQVTLRCSSQSGHNTVSWYQQALGQGPQFIFQYYREEENGRGNFPPRFSGLQFPNYSSELNVNALELDDSALYLCASSLQQTQETQYFGPGTRLLVL.

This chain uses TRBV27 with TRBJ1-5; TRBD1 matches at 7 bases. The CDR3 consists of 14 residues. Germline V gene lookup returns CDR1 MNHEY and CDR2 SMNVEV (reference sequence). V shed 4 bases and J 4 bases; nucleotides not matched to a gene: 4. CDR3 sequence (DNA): TGTGCCAGCAGTTACAGGGGTTGGAATCAGCCCCAGCATTTT. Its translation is CASSYRGWNQPQHF.

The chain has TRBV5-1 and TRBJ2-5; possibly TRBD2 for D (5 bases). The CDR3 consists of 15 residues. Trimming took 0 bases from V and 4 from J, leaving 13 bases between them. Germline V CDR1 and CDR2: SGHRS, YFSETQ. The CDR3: CASSLGLVLGETQYF. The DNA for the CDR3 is TGCGCCAGCAGCTTGGGCCTAGTACTAGGAGAGACCCAGTACTTC.

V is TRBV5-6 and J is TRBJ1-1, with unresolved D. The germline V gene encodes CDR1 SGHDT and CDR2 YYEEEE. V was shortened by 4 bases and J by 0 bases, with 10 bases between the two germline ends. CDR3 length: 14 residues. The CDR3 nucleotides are TGTGCCAGCAGCCCCGGTGGTATGAACACTGAAGCTTTCTTT. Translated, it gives CASSPGGMNTEAFF.

CDR3 region: CASSQDETGRYGYTF. The CDR3 bases are TGCGCCAGCAGCCAAGACGAGACAGGGCGATATGGCTACACCTTC. The genes are TRBV4-1 and TRBJ1-2; 7 nucleotides align to TRBD1. The CDR3 has 15 residues. Per germline, CDR1 MGHRA and CDR2 YSYEKL. The V gene end was trimmed by 0 bases and the J gene end by 5 bases; junction bases not matched to a gene: 6.

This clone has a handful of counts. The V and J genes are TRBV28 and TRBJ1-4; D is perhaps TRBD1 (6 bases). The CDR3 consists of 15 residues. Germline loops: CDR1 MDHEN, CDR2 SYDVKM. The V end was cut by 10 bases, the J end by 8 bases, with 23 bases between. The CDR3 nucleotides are TGTGCCACCAGGGGCCAACATCAAATAAGGGAAAAACTGTTTTTT. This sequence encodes CATRGQHQIREKLFF.

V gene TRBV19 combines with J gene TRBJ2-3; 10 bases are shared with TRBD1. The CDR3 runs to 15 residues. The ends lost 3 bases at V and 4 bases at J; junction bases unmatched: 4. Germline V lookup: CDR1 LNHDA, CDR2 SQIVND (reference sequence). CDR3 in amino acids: CASSIGQGGADTQYF. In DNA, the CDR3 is TGTGCCAGTAGTATCGGACAGGGGGGAGCAGATACGCAGTATTTT.

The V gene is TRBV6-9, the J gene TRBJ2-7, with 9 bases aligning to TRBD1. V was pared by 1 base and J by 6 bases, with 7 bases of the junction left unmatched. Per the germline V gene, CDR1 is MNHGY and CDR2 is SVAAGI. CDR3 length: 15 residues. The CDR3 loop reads CASSYLGQGSCEQYF. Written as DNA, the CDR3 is TGTGCCAGCAGTTATTTGGGACAGGGTAGTTGCGAGCAGTACTTC.

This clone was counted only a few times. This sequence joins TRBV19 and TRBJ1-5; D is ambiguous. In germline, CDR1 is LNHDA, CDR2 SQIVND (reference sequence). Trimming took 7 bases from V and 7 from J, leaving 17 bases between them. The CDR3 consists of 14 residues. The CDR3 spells CASNAFAERQPQHF. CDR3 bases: TGTGCCAGTAACGCCTTCGCGGAGAGGCAGCCCCAGCATTTT.

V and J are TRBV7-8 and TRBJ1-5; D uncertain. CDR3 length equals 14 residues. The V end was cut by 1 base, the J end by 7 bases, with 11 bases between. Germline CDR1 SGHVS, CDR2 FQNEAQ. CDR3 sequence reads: CASSLVEGDQPQHF. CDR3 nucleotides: TGTGCCAGCAGCTTAGTTGAGGGCGACCAGCCCCAGCATTTT.

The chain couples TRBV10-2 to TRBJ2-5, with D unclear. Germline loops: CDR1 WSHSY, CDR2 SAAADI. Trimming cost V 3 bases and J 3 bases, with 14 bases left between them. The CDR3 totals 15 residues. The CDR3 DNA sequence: TGCGCCAGCAGTGAAAACAGCCCATGGGAAGAGACCCAGTACTTC. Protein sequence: CASSENSPWEETQYF.

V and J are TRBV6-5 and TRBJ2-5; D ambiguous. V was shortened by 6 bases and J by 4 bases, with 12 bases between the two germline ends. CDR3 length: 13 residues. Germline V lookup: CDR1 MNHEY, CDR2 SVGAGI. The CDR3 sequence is CASSLLPSETQYF. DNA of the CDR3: TGTGCCAGCAGCTTACTCCCATCAGAGACCCAGTACTTC.